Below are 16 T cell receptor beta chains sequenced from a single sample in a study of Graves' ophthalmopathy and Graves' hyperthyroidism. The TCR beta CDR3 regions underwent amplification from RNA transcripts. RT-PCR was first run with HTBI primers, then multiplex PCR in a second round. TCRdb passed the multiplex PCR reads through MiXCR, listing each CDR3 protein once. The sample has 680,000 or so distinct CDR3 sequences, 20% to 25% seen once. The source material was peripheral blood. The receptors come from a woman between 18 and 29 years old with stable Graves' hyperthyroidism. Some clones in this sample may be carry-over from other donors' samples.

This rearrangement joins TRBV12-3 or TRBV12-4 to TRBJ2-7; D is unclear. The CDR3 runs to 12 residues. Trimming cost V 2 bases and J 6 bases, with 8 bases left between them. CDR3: CASSLRELEQYF. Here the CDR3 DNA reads TGTGCCAGCAGTTTACGCGAGCTCGAGCAGTACTTC.

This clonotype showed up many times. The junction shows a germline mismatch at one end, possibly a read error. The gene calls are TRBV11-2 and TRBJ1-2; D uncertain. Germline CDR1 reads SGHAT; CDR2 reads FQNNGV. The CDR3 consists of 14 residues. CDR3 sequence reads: CASSLEGDFYSYTF. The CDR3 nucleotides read TGTGCCAGCAGCTTAGAAGGAGACTTCTATAGCTACACCTTC.

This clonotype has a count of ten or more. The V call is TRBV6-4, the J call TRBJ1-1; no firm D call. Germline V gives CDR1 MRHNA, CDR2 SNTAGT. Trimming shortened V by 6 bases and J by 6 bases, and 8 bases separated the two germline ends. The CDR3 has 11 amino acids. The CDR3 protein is CASSSRSEAFF. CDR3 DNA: TGTGCCAGCAGCTCCCGATCTGAAGCTTTCTTT.

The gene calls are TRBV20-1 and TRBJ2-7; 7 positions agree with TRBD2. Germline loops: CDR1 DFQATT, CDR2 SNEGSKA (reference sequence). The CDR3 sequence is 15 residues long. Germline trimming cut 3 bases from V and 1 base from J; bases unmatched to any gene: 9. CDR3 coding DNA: TGCAGTGCTAGGTCCGGGTCTAGCGGATCCTACGAGCAGTACTTC. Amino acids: CSARSGSSGSYEQYF.

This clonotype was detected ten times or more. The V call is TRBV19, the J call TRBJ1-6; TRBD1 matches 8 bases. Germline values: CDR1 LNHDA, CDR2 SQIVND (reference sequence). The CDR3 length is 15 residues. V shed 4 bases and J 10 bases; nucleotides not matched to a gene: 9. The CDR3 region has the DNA TGTGCCAGTAGTACAGGGGGCTCCAGGGGATCACCCCTCCACTTT. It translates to CASSTGGSRGSPLHF.

Here the CDR3 reads CSSTESGYGYTF. The CDR3 region has the DNA TGCAGCTCAACGGAGTCAGGTTATGGCTACACCTTC. This sequence joins TRBV29-1 and TRBJ1-2, with no clear D. CDR1 and CDR2 from the germline V gene are SQVTM and ANQGSEA. Between the trimmed V and J ends, which lost 8 bases and 5 bases, there was a span of 15 bases. This CDR3 has 12 residues.

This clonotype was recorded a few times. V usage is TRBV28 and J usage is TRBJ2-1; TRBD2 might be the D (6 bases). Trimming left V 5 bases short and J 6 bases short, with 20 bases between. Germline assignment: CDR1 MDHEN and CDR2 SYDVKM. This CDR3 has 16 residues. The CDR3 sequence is CASSPLDTLGGNEQFF. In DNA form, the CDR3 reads TGTGCCAGCAGTCCCCTGGACACACTCGGGGGCAATGAGCAGTTCTTC.

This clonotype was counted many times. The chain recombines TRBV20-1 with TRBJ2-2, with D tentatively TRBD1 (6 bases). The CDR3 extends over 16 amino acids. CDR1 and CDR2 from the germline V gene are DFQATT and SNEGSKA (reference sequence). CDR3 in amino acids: CSVPRQERANTGELFF. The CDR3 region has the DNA TGCAGCGTCCCAAGACAGGAACGCGCGAACACCGGGGAGCTGTTTTTT.

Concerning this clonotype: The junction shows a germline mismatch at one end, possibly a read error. As DNA, the CDR3 is TGTGCCAGCAGCCTGGGGGGGACCAAGTACTTC. Translating gives CASSLGGTKYF. The V call is TRBV12-3 or TRBV12-4, the J call TRBJ2-5; 7 bases agree with TRBD2. This CDR3 spans 11 amino acids.

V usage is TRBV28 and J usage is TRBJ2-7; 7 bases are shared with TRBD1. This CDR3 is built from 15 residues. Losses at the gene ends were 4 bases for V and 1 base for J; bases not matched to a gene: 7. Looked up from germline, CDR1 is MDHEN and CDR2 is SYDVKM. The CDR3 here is CASSSPGTASYEQYF. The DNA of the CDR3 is TGTGCCAGCAGTTCCCCCGGGACAGCGTCCTACGAGCAGTACTTC.

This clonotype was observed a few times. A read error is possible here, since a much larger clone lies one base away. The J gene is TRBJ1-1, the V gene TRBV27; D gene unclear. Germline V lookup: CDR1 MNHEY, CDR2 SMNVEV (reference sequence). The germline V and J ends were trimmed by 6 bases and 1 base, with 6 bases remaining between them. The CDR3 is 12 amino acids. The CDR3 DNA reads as TGTGCCAGCAGGACTTGGAACACTGAAGCTTTCTTT. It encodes CASRTWNTEAFF.

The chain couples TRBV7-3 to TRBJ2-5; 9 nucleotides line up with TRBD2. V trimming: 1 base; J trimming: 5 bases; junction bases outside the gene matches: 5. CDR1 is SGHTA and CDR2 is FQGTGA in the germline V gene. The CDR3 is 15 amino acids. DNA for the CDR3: TGTGCCAGCAGCTTAAGGCCTAGCGGGGTGGAGACCCAGTACTTC. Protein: CASSLRPSGVETQYF.

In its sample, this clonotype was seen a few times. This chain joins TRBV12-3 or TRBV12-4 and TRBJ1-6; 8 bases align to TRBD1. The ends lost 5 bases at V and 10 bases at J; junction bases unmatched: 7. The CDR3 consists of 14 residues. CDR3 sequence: CASSTGTGHSPLHF. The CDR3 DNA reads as TGTGCCAGCAGTACCGGGACAGGACACTCACCCCTCCACTTT.

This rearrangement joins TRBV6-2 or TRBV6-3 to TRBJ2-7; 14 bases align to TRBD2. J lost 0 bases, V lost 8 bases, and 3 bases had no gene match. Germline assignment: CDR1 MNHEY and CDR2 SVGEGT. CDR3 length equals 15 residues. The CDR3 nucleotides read TGTGCCAGCTGGGGACTAGCGGGAGACTCCTACGAGCAGTACTTC. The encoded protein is CASWGLAGDSYEQYF.

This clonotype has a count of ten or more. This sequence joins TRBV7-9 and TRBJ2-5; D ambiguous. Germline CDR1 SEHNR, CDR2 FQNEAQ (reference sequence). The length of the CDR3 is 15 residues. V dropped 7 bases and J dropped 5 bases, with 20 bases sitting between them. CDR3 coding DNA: TGTGCCAGCATAAATCCTCGGGTGGGGATCGAGACCCAGTACTTC. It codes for CASINPRVGIETQYF.

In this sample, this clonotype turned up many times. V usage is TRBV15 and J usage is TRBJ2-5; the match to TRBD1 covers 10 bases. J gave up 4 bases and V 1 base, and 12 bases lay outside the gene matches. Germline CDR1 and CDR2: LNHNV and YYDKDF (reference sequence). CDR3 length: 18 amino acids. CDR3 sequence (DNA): TGTGCCACCAGCAGAGGGGGTTTTGGGACAGGGGCAGGAGAGACCCAGTACTTC. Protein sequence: CATSRGGFGTGAGETQYF. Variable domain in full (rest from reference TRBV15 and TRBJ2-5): DAMVIQNPRYQVTQFGKPVTLSCSQTLNHNVMYWYQQKSSQAPKLLFHYYDKDFNNEADTPDNFQSRRPNTSFCFLDIRSPGLGDTAMYLCATSRGGFGTGAGETQYFGPGTRLLVL.